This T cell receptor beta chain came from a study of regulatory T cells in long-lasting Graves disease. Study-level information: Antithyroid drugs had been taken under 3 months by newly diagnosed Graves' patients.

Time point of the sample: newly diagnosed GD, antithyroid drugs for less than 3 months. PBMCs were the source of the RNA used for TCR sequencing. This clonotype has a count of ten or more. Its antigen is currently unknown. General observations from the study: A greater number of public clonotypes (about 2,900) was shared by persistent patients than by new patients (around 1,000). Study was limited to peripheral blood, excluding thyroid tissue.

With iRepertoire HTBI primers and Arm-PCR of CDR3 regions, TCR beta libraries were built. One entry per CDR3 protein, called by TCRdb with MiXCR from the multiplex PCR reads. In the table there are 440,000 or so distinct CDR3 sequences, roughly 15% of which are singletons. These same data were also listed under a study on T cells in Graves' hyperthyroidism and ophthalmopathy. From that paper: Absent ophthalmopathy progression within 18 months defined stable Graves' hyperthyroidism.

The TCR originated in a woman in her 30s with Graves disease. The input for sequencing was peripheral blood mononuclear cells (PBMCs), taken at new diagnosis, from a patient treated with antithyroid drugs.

The CDR3 DNA reads TGTGCCAGCAGCTTATCCAGCCGACACAATGAGCAGTTCTTC. Protein sequence: CASSLSSRHNEQFF. V is TRBV7-3 and J is TRBJ2-1; no definite D call. Germline CDR1 reads SGHTA; CDR2 reads FQGTGA. V shed 2 bases and J shed 5 bases, with 10 bases lying between them. The CDR3 loop spans 14 amino acids.